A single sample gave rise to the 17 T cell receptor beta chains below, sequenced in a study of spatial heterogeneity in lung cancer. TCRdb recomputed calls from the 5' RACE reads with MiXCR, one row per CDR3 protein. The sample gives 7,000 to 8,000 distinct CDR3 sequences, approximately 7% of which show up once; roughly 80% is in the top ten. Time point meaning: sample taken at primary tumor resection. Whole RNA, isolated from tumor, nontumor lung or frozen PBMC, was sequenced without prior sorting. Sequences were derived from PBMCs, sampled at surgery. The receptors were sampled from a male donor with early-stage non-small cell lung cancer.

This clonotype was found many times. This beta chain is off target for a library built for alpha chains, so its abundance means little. The CDR3 region is CASSTSRQGPRRELFF. CDR3 DNA: TGTGCCAGCAGTACGTCCCGACAGGGGCCCCGACGGGAGCTGTTTTTT. This chain links TRBV28 with TRBJ2-2, with 8 bases fitting TRBD1. The germline V gene encodes CDR1 MDHEN and CDR2 SYDVKM. The CDR3 covers 16 residues. V lost 5 bases and J lost 9; bases outside the gene matches: 14. Using reference TRBV28 and TRBJ2-2 for the parts outside the CDR3, the full variable domain is DVKVTQSSRYLVKRTGEKVFLECVQDMDHENMFWYRQDPGLGLRLIYFSYDVKMKEKGDIPEGYSVSREKKERFSLILESASTNQTSMYLCASSTSRQGPRRELFFGEGSRLTVL.

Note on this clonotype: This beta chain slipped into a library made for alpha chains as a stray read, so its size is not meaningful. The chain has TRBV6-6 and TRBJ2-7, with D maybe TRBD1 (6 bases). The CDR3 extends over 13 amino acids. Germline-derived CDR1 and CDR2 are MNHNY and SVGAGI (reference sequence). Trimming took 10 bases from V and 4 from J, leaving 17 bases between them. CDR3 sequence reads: CATGTGQSYEQYF. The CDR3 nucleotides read TGTGCCACCGGGACCGGACAGTCTTACGAGCAGTACTTC.

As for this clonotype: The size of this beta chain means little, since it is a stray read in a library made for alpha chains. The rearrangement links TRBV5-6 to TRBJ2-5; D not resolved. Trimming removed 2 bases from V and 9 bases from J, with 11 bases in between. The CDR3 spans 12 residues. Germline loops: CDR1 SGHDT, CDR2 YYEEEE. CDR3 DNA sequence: TGTGCCAGCAGCTTTTGGCCCCGAGCCCAGTACTTC. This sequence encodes CASSFWPRAQYF.

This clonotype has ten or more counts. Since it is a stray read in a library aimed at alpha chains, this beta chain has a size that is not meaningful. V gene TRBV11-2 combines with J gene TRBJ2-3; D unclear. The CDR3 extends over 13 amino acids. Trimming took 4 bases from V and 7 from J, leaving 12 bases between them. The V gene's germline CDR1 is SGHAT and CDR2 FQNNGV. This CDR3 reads CASSSAFSYTQYF. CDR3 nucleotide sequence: TGTGCCAGCAGCTCCGCCTTTAGTTATACGCAGTATTTT.

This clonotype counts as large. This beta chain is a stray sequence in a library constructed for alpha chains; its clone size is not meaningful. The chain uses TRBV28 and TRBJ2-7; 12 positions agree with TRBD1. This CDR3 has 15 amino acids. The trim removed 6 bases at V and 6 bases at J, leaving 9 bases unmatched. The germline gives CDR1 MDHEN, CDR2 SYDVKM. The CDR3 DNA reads TGTGCCAGCAGCCGACGGGGACAGGGGGCTACCGAGCAGTACTTC. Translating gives CASSRRGQGATEQYF.

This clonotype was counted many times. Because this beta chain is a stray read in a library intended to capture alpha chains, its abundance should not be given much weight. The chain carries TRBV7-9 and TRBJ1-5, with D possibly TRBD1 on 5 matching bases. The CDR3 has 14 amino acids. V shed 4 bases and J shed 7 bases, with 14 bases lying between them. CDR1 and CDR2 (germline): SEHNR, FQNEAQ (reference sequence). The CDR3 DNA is TGTGCCAGCAGCTGGGACTGGTCACAGCAGCCCCAGCATTTT. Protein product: CASSWDWSQQPQHF.

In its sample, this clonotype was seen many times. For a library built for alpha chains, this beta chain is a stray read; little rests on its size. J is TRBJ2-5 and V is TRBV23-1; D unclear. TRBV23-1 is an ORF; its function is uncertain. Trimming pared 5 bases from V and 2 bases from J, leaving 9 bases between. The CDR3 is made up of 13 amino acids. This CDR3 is CASSYSQQETQYF. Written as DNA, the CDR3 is TGCGCCAGCAGTTATTCACAGCAAGAGACCCAGTACTTC.

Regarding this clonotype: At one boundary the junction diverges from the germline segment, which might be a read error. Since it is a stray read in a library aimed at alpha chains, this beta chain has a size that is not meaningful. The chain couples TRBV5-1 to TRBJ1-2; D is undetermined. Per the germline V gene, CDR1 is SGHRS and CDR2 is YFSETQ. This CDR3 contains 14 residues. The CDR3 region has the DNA TGCGCCAGCAGCTTAGCGACATCTAATTATGGCTACACCTTC. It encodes CASSLATSNYGYTF. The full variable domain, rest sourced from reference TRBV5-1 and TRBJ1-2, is KAGVTQTPRYLIKTRGQQVTLSCSPISGHRSVSWYQQTPGQGLQFLFEYFSETQRNKGNFPGRFSGRQFSNSRSEMNVSTLELGDSALYLCASSLATSNYGYTFGSGTRLTVV.

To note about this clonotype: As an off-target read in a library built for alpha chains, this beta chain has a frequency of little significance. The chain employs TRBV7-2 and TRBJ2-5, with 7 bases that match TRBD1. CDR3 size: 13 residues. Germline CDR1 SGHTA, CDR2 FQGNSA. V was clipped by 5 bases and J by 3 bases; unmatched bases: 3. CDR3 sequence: CASSAGTEETQYF. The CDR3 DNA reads TGTGCCAGCAGCGCAGGGACAGAAGAGACCCAGTACTTC.

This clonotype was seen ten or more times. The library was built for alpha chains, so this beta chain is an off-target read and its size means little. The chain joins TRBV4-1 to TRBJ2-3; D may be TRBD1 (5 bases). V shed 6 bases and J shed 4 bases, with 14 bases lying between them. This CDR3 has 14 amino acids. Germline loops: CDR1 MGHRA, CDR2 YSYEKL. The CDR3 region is CASSPGGAPDTQYF. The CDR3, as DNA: TGCGCCAGCAGTCCAGGTGGGGCCCCAGATACGCAGTATTTT.

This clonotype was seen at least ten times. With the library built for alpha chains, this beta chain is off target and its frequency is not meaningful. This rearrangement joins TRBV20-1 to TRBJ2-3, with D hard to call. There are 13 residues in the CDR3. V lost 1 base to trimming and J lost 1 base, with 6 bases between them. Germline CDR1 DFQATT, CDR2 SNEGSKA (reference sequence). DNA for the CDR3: TGCAGTGCTAGAGTGACGGGCACAGATACGCAGTATTTT. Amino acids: CSARVTGTDTQYF.

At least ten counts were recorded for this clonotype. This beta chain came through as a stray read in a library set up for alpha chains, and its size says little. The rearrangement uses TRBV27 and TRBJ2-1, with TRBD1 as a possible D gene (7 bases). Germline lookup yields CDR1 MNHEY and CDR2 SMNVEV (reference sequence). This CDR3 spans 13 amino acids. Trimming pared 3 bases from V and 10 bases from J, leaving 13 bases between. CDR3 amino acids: CASSFQGGREQFF. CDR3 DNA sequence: TGTGCCAGCAGTTTCCAGGGGGGAAGGGAGCAGTTCTTC.

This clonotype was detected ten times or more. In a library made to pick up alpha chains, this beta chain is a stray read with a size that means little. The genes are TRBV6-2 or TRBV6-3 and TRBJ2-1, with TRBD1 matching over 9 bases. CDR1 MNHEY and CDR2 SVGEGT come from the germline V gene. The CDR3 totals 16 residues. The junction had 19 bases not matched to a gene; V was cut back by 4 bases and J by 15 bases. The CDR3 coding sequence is TGTGCCAGCAGTTTGCCCCCCGGACAGGGGACAGCGGAAGGGTTCTTC. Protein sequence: CASSLPPGQGTAEGFF.

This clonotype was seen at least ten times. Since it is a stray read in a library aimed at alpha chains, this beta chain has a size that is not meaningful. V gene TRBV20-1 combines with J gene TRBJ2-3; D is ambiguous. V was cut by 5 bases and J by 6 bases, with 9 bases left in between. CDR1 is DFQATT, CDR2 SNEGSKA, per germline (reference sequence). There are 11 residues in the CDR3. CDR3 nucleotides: TGCAGTGCTTCCCGGTTGGATACGCAGTATTTT. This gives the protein CSASRLDTQYF.

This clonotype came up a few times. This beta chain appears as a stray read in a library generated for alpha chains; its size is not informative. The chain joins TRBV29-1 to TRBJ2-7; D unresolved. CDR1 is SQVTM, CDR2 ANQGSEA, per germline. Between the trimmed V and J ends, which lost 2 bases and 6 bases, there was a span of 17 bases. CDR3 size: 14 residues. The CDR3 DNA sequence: TGCAGCGTTGAACCACGATCCCACGGAGTCGAGCAGTACTTC. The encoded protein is CSVEPRSHGVEQYF.

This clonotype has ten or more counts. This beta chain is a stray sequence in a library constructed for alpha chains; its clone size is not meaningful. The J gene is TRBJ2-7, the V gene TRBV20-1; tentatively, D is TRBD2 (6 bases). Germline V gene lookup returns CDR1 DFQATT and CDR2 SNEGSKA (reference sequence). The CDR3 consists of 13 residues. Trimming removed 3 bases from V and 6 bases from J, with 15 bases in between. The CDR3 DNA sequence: TGCAGTGCTAGCCCCGGGAGCGCCCGCGAGCAGTACTTC. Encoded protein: CSASPGSAREQYF.

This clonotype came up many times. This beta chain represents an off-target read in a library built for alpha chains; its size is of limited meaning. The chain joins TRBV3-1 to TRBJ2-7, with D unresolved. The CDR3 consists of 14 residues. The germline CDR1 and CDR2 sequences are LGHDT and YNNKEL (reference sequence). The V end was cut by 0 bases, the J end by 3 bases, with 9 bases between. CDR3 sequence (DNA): TGTGCCAGCAGCCAAGATCACAACAGCTACGAGCAGTACTTC. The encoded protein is CASSQDHNSYEQYF.